This T cell receptor beta chain appears in the sequencing data of a study of blood T cells in healthy people across ages (dated by TCRdb to 2013 to 2016). With regard to the full study: Template switching captured roughly one uniquely barcoded TCR beta cDNA molecule per two T cells in model experiments. To avoid experimental bias, donors of different ages were randomly spread across the sequencing lanes. The donors were divided into four age groups: young (average around 15 years), middle-aged (about 39), aged (around 59) and long-lived (around 80). Age-related changes in TCR beta repertoire diversity were measured in the study by deep sequencing normalized with unique cDNA molecular identifiers. Using the same blood draw, the study looked at two additional independent replicas of 1 million unique cDNA reads for two donors, one aged 18 to 30 and the other aged 80 or older. Paper-wide results and their limitations: A strong correlation was found between observed TCR beta diversity and the percentage of naive T cells measured by flow cytometry. The CMV infection status of donors was not known, potentially confounding age-related changes in expanded clonotypes. Estimates of total diversity based on one million sequenced T cells were regarded as lower bounds and as underestimates. As age increased, observed TCR beta diversity per million T cells dropped in a roughly linear way, and a significant reduction was already evident by age around 41. The long-lived group showed more naive CD4+ T cells, fewer expanded clones and increased TCR diversity than the aged group, suggesting age selection. Bulk unsorted PBMC profiling prevented conclusive comparison of naive and antigen-experienced compartments.

The library was made by 5' RACE. Sequenced on an Illumina HiSeq 2500. A second PCR of about 6 to 11 cycles was performed with a sample-barcoded 5' primer and a J-beta primer mix. Each TCR beta cDNA molecule received a unique molecular identifier from a template-switch 5' adaptor carrying 12 random nucleotides. Each sample yielded at least 3 million CDR3-containing paired-end reads. The Mint cDNA synthesis kit, primed by a TRBC-specific oligonucleotide, was used to synthesize first-strand cDNA from all RNA. Following uracil-DNA glycosylase treatment, all cDNA underwent a first 18-cycle PCR with the universal primers M1SS and BC2_uni_R. The paper's data handling went like this. For normalization, 1 million high-quality reads were randomly selected from each sample, with every read carrying a distinct molecular identifier. Reads with shared molecular identifiers were discarded instead of being binned into consensus sequences. CDR3 identification, clonotype clustering and error correction used MiTCR with a Q25 quality threshold and the strictest error-elimination algorithm. A nonparametric unseen species model with Euler transformation was used to estimate lower-bound total TCR beta diversity. TCRdb reanalyzed the raw reads on its own, using fastp at Q25 for trimming and MiXCR for clone calling, and kept in-frame beta chains. Records with the same CDR3 protein are collapsed into one entry carrying the most frequent genes and DNA. The V and J calls and clone size are TCRdb's, not the authors'. Here the sample has approximately 690,000 distinct CDR3 sequences; 40% to 45% occur a single time. 30% of the sample goes to the ten largest clones.

Spanning cysteine to phenylalanine, the CDR3 consists of 15 amino acids. The DNA shown is the 45-base CDR3, in frame from base 1. CDR1 SGHTA and CDR2 FQGNSA were looked up in the germline V gene. V and J lose 4 bases and 6 bases, and a span of 16 bases separates them. Systemically healthy Caucasian individuals from Russia, approximately 39 in total and aged roughly 6 to 100 years, were included as donors. Each donor gave ten milliliters of peripheral blood, drawn into EDTA-treated Vacutainer tubes. PBMCs were isolated by Ficoll-Paque density-gradient centrifugation, with at least 7 million obtained per sample. Total RNA, at least 6 micrograms per sample, was extracted from PBMCs with Trizol reagent. The percentages of naive CD45RAhigh/CD27high T cells were determined by flow cytometry on a PBMC aliquot from every donor. Worth noting for this clonotype: Its recognized antigen is unknown. No per-base quality is available; no much larger clone lies one base away.

The chain couples TRBV7-2 to TRBJ2-1; matching of 5 bases hints at TRBD1 as the D gene. The source is a man at least 80 years old in good health. The source material was blood. The sequenced DNA: TGTGCCAGCAGCTCATCCGAGACAGACATCAATGAGCAGTTCTTC. It encodes CASSSSETDINEQFF.